Following are 25 T cell receptor beta chains from one sample sequenced in a study of T cell clonality in common variable immunodeficiency. Libraries were prepared by immunoSEQ multiplex PCR; TCRdb keeps only in-frame clonotypes and omits some of them. Recorded here are approximately 57,000 clones, with no singletons, and the ten leading clones hold about 0.85%. The sample comprised peripheral blood mononuclear cells. The receptors were sampled from a person aged 18 to 70 in good health.

This clone came up many times. From the germline J gene comes the end of the CDR3, since the read stops 3 residues before it. V and J are TRBV20-1 and TRBJ1-6; perhaps TRBD1 as D (5 bases). Trimming stripped 3 bases from V and 8 bases from J, with 11 bases between. Germline lookup yields CDR1 DFQATT and CDR2 SNEGSKA (reference sequence). CDR3 length: 13 amino acids. The CDR3 bases that were read are TGCAGTGCTAGTGACTTACAGGATTCACCC. It codes for CSASDLQDSP. The CDR3 in its entirety is CSASDLQDSPLHF.

This clone was recorded a few times. The CDR3: CASSSGPDTYTF. The CDR3 DNA, read in part, is TGTGCCAGCAGCTCTGGCCCAGATACC. The chain uses TRBV7-9 and TRBJ1-2; no definite D call. The read is 3 residues too short to cover the CDR3 end, so that end is filled in from the germline J gene. The length of the CDR3 is 12 residues. Germline values: CDR1 SEHNR, CDR2 FQNEAQ (reference sequence).

This clone was observed many times. The read ends 3 residues before the CDR3 terminus; that terminus is restored from the germline J gene. J is TRBJ2-1 and V is TRBV10-3; D possibly corresponds to TRBD1 (5 bases). Per germline, CDR1 ENHRY and CDR2 SYGVKD. This CDR3 has 16 amino acids. V was clipped by 2 bases and J by 0 bases, with 11 bases between them. The part of the CDR3 DNA that was read is TGTGCCATCAGTGAGCAGGTCGACAGCTCCTACAATGAG. Protein: CAISEQVDSSYNE. The entire CDR3 reads CAISEQVDSSYNEQFF.

This clone has at least ten counts. The observed sequence ends 3 residues before the CDR3 terminus, with the missing tail filled in from the germline J gene. This chain links TRBV5-4 with TRBJ2-3, with D possibly matching TRBD1 (5 bases). Germline CDR1 reads SGHNT; CDR2 reads YYREEE (reference sequence). The V end was cut by 0 bases, the J end by 1 base, with 9 bases between. The CDR3 has 15 amino acids. The part of the CDR3 DNA that was read is TGTGCCAGCAGCTTGGACCTAGGGGGCACAGATACG. It codes for CASSLDLGGTDT. The full CDR3 reads CASSLDLGGTDTQYF.

This clone was recorded at least ten times. The read ends 3 residues shy of where the CDR3 ends; the end is completed using the germline J gene. This chain uses TRBV20-1 with TRBJ1-5, with 10 bases matching TRBD1. Germline V lookup: CDR1 DFQATT, CDR2 SNEGSKA (reference sequence). There are 16 residues in the CDR3. With V trimmed by 3 bases and J by 4 bases, 9 bases remained unmatched. CDR3: CSARPFGTGENQPQHF. CDR3 DNA, as far as it was read: TGCAGTGCTAGGCCATTCGGGACAGGGGAAAATCAGCCC.

The sample holds many counts of this clone. The CDR3 end is not reached by the read, which stops 3 residues before it; the germline J gene fills it in. The V gene is TRBV28, the J gene TRBJ2-3; no firm D call. Germline CDR1 is MDHEN and CDR2 is SYDVKM. There are 13 residues in the CDR3. Trimming stripped 5 bases from V and 2 bases from J, with 8 bases between. CDR3 sequence: CASSRSYTDTQYF. The sequenced part of the CDR3 DNA is TGTGCCAGCAGTCGGTCCTACACAGATACG.

In this sample, this clone turned up many times. The read terminates 3 residues before the CDR3 end, so the remaining end is supplied by the germline J gene. This chain connects TRBV10-3 to TRBJ2-7; 7 bases are a match to TRBD2. V lost 2 bases, J lost 2 bases, and 3 bases stayed unmatched. The CDR3 covers 14 residues. CDR1 and CDR2 from the germline V gene are ENHRY and SYGVKD. Here the CDR3 reads CAISEPSGTYEQYF. Incomplete CDR3 DNA: TGTGCCATCAGTGAGCCTAGCGGAACCTACGAG.

This clone has ten or more counts. The read falls 3 residues short of the CDR3 end, and the missing part is taken from the germline J gene. The rearrangement joins TRBV18 to TRBJ2-1; TRBD1 matches 7 bases. CDR1 KGHSH and CDR2 LQKENI come from the germline V gene. The CDR3 sequence is 17 residues long. The J segment lost 0 bases and the V segment lost 1 base, leaving 6 bases of the junction unmatched. The chain's CDR3 is CASSPRTGQSSYNEQFF. The DNA read from the CDR3 is TGTGCCAGCTCACCACGGACAGGTCAGAGCTCCTACAATGAG.

This clone was counted ten times or more. The read stops 3 residues short of the end of the CDR3; the missing end is completed from the germline J gene. This chain links TRBV7-9 with TRBJ1-1; a weak D match, TRBD1 (6 bases). The CDR3 runs to 13 residues. The germline gives CDR1 SEHNR, CDR2 FQNEAQ (reference sequence). The CDR3 loop is CASSLDSQGEAFF. CDR3 DNA (partial): TGTGCCAGCAGCTTAGACAGCCAGGGGGAA.

This clone was detected only a few times. The read is 3 residues too short to cover the CDR3 end, so that end is filled in from the germline J gene. V usage is TRBV18 and J usage is TRBJ1-1; 9 nucleotides match TRBD1. Per germline, CDR1 KGHSH and CDR2 LQKENI. The CDR3 extends over 15 amino acids. The sequenced part of the CDR3 DNA is TGTGCCAGCTCCCCCGTCAGGGACAGGGTCAATGAG. Its translation is CASSPVRDRVNE. The CDR3 in full is CASSPVRDRVNEAFF.

This clone was counted many times. The CDR3 goes on 3 residues after the read ends, and that part is filled in from the germline J gene. The V call is TRBV29-1, the J call TRBJ1-2; 7 bases are shared with TRBD1. CDR3 length: 16 amino acids. V trimming: 7 bases; J trimming: 1 base; junction bases outside the gene matches: 15. CDR1 is SQVTM, CDR2 ANQGSEA, per germline. The CDR3 loop is CSADLRDSAVNYGYTF. The CDR3 DNA, read in part, is TGCAGCGCCGACCTCCGGGACAGCGCCGTTAACTATGGC.

In this sample, this clone turned up a few times. The read is 3 residues too short to cover the CDR3 end, so that end is filled in from the germline J gene. V and J are TRBV18 and TRBJ1-1; possible D gene TRBD1, 6 bases. The CDR3 runs to 15 residues. Looked up from germline, CDR1 is KGHSH and CDR2 is LQKENI. The CDR3 loop reads CASSERLAGQAVAFF. CDR3 DNA (partial): TGTGCCAGCTCGGAACGACTAGCGGGACAAGCAGTA.

Many counts were recorded for this clone. The read gets to within 3 residues of the CDR3 end, and the germline J gene fills in the rest. The J gene is TRBJ2-7, the V gene TRBV5-4; D is perhaps TRBD1 (6 bases). Trimming removed 0 bases at V and 6 bases at J, with 10 bases between. Per the germline V gene, CDR1 is SGHNT and CDR2 is YYREEE (reference sequence). The CDR3 contains 13 residues. The part of the CDR3 DNA that was read is TGTGCCAGCAGCTTGGACAGGGCGGGCGAG. This encodes CASSLDRAGE. The whole CDR3 sequence reads CASSLDRAGEQYF.

This clone was seen repeatedly, ten times or more. Read data end 3 residues before the CDR3 end; the end is taken from the germline J gene. The identical CDR3 is also encoded by other nucleotide sequences in the sample. V usage is TRBV20-1 and J usage is TRBJ1-1; 8 bases agree with TRBD1. Germline V gene lookup returns CDR1 DFQATT and CDR2 SNEGSKA (reference sequence). The CDR3 runs to 11 residues. The CDR3 bases that were read are TGCAGTGCTTCCAACCGGGACAGG. Protein product: CSASNRDR. The CDR3 reads in full as CSASNRDRAFF.

This clone appeared many times. CDR3 DNA, as far as it was read: TGCGCCAGCAGCTTGGCGGCAGGGGGCGGATCTAATGAAAAG. Its protein is CASSLAAGGGSNEK. The full CDR3 is CASSLAAGGGSNEKLFF. The chain uses TRBV5-1 and TRBJ2-2; 8 bases match TRBD1. The CDR3 end lies 3 residues beyond the end of the read and is filled in from the germline J gene. The CDR3 has 17 amino acids. From germline, CDR1 is SGHRS and CDR2 YFSETQ.

This chain's CDR3 is CASSPERQGAVSTDTYTF. CDR3 DNA, as far as it was read: TGTGCCAGCTCACCAGAGAGACAGGGGGCGGTGAGCACAGATACC. The rearrangement uses TRBV18 and TRBJ1-2, with 10 nucleotides matching TRBD1. The read stops 3 residues short of the end of the CDR3; the missing end is completed from the germline J gene. The CDR3 length is 18 residues. From germline, CDR1 is KGHSH and CDR2 LQKENI.

This clone was observed many times. Compared with germline, one end of the junction differs, possibly owing to a read error. The DNA ends 3 residues before the CDR3 does, and the rest of the CDR3 is filled in from the germline J gene. The chain has TRBV4-2 and TRBJ2-2, with 8 bases aligning to TRBD1. CDR1 is LGHNA and CDR2 is YNFKEQ in the germline V gene. The CDR3 sequence is 15 residues long. The CDR3 bases that were read are TGCGCCAGCAGCCAAGAGAGACAGGGGACCGGGGAG. Translation gives CASSQERQGTGE. The complete CDR3 protein is CASSQERQGTGELFF.

On this clone itself: A much larger clone lies one base from this, so it may be a read error. The read terminates 3 residues ahead of where the CDR3 ends, so the germline J gene completes it. This chain joins TRBV5-3 and TRBJ2-3; the match to TRBD2 covers 7 bases. TRBV5-3 is assigned to the ORF class and has an uncertain function. The CDR3 runs to 16 residues. The CDR3 DNA, read in part, is TGTGCCAGAAGCGGCGGGGAGAAGAAACGGGAGGAGACG. Encoded protein: CARSGGEKKREET. The CDR3, in full, reads CARSGGEKKREETQYF.

This clone was counted a few times. The CDR3 end is not reached by the read, which stops 3 residues before it; the germline J gene fills it in. The chain uses TRBV5-6 and TRBJ2-2; D ambiguous. Germline assignment: CDR1 SGHDT and CDR2 YYEEEE. The CDR3 totals 13 residues. CDR3 DNA, as far as it was read: TGTGCCAGCAGCTTGCTGCAGGATGAAAAG. Amino acids: CASSLLQDEK. The full CDR3 reads CASSLLQDEKLFF.

The CDR3 reads CAWSSGRAKDTYTF. The part of the CDR3 DNA that was read is TGTGCCTGGTCTAGCGGGAGGGCCAAGGATACC. V is TRBV30 and J is TRBJ1-2; D is undetermined. The CDR3 end falls 3 residues outside the read, so it is completed with the germline J gene. There are 14 residues in the CDR3. From germline, CDR1 is GTSNPN and CDR2 SVGIG (reference sequence).

This clone was observed at least ten times. The read stops 3 residues short of the end of the CDR3; the missing end is completed from the germline J gene. This rearrangement joins TRBV19 to TRBJ2-1, with D perhaps TRBD2 (5 bases). CDR3 length equals 13 residues. CDR1 and CDR2 (germline): LNHDA, SQIVND (reference sequence). The germline V and J ends were trimmed by 4 bases and 7 bases, with 11 bases remaining between them. CDR3 DNA, as far as it was read: TGTGCCAGTAGTACGGACTTCGGTAATGAG. This encodes CASSTDFGNE. The CDR3 in its entirety is CASSTDFGNEQFF.

This clone was counted ten times or more. The part of the CDR3 DNA that was read is TGTGCCAGCAGCCTCCGTAATTCACCC. Residues: CASSLRNSP. The full CDR3 protein is CASSLRNSPLHF. V usage is TRBV7-9 and J usage is TRBJ1-6; D call uncertain. From the germline J gene comes the end of the CDR3, since the read stops 3 residues before it. This CDR3 comprises 12 residues. V shed 5 bases and J shed 6 bases, with 5 bases lying between them. Germline V gene lookup returns CDR1 SEHNR and CDR2 FQNEAQ (reference sequence).

This clone was counted many times. From the germline J gene comes the end of the CDR3, since the read stops 3 residues before it. The chain has TRBV20-1 and TRBJ2-3, with TRBD1 matching 9 bases. CDR3 length: 12 amino acids. Germline V CDR1 and CDR2: DFQATT, SNEGSKA (reference sequence). CDR3 bases read: TGCAGTGCTCAAACAGGGGGCGAGACG. As protein: CSAQTGGET. Given in full, the CDR3 is CSAQTGGETQYF.

This clone was counted ten times or more. The read gets to within 3 residues of the CDR3 end, and the germline J gene fills in the rest. The chain couples TRBV5-1 to TRBJ2-1; D remains unclear. Germline values: CDR1 SGHRS, CDR2 YFSETQ. The CDR3 runs to 16 residues. Trimming took off 3 bases at V and 0 bases at J, with 13 bases between the two ends. CDR3 protein: CASSSLGSSSYNEQFF. CDR3 DNA, as far as it was read: TGCGCCAGCAGCTCTCTGGGCTCCAGCTCCTACAATGAG.

This clone occurred many times. The read comes to an end 3 residues before the CDR3 does, leaving the germline J gene to fill in the end. The chain couples TRBV20-1 to TRBJ1-5; D may be TRBD1 (5 bases). Trimming cost V 3 bases and J 7 bases, with 10 bases left between them. CDR1 is DFQATT, CDR2 SNEGSKA, per germline (reference sequence). This CDR3 is built from 12 residues. The CDR3 spells CSARGGLQPQHF. The CDR3 bases that were read are TGCAGTGCTAGGGGGGGATTGCAGCCC.